This T cell receptor (beta chain) comes out of a study of low-dose radiotherapy and immunotherapy resistance in tumors. Study-level information: The treatment that patients received was intravenous nivolumab 240 mg every two weeks plus ipilimumab 1 mg/kg every six weeks.

Time point meaning: before trial treatment. Every donor was treated with nivolumab, ipilimumab, aspirin, low-dose cyclophosphamide and also low-dose radiotherapy. The germline gives CDR1 MRHNA, CDR2 SNTAGT. The CDR3 spans 13 residues. Trimming pared 0 bases from V and 4 bases from J, leaving 3 bases between. This clonotype was found many times. Both TCRalpha and TCRbeta chains were reverse transcribed with V-gene-specific primers. TCRs were amplified for roughly 20 PCR cycles with a constant-region primer and V-primer adapter. From the reads, TCRdb called clonotypes with MiXCR, one entry per CDR3 protein. The profile shows 60,000 or so distinct CDR3 sequences, approximately 25% of them singletons.

The specimen comprised PBMCs, sampled before treatment. The chain links TRBV6-4 to TRBJ2-2; D ambiguous. The sequence was collected from a male donor with rectosigmoid adenocarcinoma. The CDR3 DNA reads as TGTGCCAGCAGTGACTCTTCCACCGGGGAGCTGTTTTTT. Its translation is CASSDSSTGELFF.